This TCR beta chain appears in the sequencing data of a study of blood T cells in healthy people across ages. The donors, all healthy, were Caucasians living in Russia, aged roughly 6 to 95. Each sample yielded at least 5.5 micrograms of PBMC total RNA. A second about 7 to 12 cycle PCR used barcoded and J-beta primers. One entry per CDR3 protein, called by TCRdb with MiXCR from the 5' RACE reads. The sample contains 700,000 or so distinct CDR3 sequences, about 20% of which appear only once. The V and J ends lost 0 bases and 5 bases respectively, with 17 bases between them. The CDR3 extends over 16 amino acids. CDR1 DFQATT and CDR2 SNEGSKA come from the germline V gene (reference sequence).

The chain carries TRBV20-1 and TRBJ2-1; D gene ambiguous. The material sequenced was blood. This TCR was sampled from a man aged 65 to 79 in good health. In DNA, the CDR3 is TGCAGTGCTAGAGACCGCAGGCTTCTTAAGCACAATGAGCAGTTCTTC. Translation gives CSARDRRLLKHNEQFF.